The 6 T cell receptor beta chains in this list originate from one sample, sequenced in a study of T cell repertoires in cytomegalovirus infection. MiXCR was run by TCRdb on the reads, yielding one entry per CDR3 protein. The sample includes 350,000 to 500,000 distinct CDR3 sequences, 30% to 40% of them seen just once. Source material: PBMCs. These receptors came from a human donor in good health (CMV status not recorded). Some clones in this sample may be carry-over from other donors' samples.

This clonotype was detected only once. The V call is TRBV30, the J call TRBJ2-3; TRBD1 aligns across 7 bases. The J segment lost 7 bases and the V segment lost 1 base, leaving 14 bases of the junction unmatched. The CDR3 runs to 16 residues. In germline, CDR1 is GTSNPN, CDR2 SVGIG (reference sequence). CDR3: CAWSDPRQGFKYTQYF. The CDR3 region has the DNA TGTGCCTGGAGTGACCCTCGACAGGGTTTCAAATATACGCAGTATTTT.

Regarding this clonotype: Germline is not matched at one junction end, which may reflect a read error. CDR3 nucleotides: TGTGCTAGCAGCTTAGAGGCTAGCACTAGTTCCTGGGAGCTGTTTTTT. Its translation: CASSLEASTSSWELFF. This chain connects TRBV7-6 to TRBJ2-2; a possible D gene is TRBD2 (5 bases). The CDR3 sequence is 16 residues long. Germline V gene lookup returns CDR1 SGHVS and CDR2 FNYEAQ.

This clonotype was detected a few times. In nucleotides, the CDR3 is TGTGCCAGCAGCCAAGATAGGGAGCGGGGGAAAGACTACGAGCAGTACTTC. Translated: CASSQDRERGKDYEQYF. The rearrangement links TRBV4-2 to TRBJ2-7; 8 bases line up with TRBD2. This CDR3 spans 17 amino acids. The germline CDR1 and CDR2 sequences are LGHNA and YNFKEQ. V lost 0 bases to trimming and J lost 3 bases; unmatched junction nucleotides: 10.

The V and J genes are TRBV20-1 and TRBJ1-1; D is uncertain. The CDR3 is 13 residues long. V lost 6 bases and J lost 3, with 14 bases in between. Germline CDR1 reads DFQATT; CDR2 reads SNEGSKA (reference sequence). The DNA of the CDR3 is TGCAGTGCCCGCCCCGAAGGAGACACTGAAGCTTTCTTT. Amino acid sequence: CSARPEGDTEAFF.

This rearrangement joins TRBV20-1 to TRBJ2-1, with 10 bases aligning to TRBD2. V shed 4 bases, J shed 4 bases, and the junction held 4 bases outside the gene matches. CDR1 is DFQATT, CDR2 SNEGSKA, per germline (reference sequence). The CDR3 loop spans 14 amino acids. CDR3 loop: CSAISGGPYNEQFF. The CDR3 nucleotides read TGCAGTGCTATTAGCGGGGGGCCTTACAATGAGCAGTTCTTC.

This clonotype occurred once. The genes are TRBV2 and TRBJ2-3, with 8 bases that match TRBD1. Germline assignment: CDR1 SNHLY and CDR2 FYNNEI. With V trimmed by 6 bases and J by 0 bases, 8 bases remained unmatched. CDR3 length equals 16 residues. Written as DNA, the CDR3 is TGTGCCAGCAGCGCTACCGGGACAGGAAGCACAGATACGCAGTATTTT. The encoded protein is CASSATGTGSTDTQYF. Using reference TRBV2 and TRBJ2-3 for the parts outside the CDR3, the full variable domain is EPEVTQTPSHQVTQMGQEVILRCVPISNHLYFYWYRQILGQKVEFLVSFYNNEISEKSEIFDDQFSVERPDGSNFTLKIRSTKLEDSAMYFCASSATGTGSTDTQYFGPGTRLTVL.